This T cell receptor (beta chain) comes out of a study of T cells in Graves' hyperthyroidism and ophthalmopathy. Study-wide results and caveats: Also found in blood were most expanded thyroid clonotypes above 0.001.

RNA transcripts were the template for amplifying TCR beta CDR3 regions. Researchers ran a first-round RT-PCR on the TCR CDR3 using the HTBI primer set. TCRdb reprocessed the multiplex PCR reads with MiXCR, giving one entry per CDR3 protein. Of roughly 420,000 distinct CDR3 sequences listed, 15% to 18% are singletons. Trimming took off 8 bases at V and 4 bases at J, with 19 bases between the two ends. Germline CDR1 MNHNS, CDR2 SASEGT. This CDR3 region has 15 residues. About 10 ml fresh peripheral blood yielded the PBMCs. This clonotype was counted between two and nine times. Antigen: not known. Sequenced input: blood. The chain has TRBV6-1 and TRBJ2-3, with a possible D match to TRBD2 (6 bases). This TCR came from a woman aged 18-29 years with Graves' hyperthyroidism. The chain's CDR3 is CASRPGLAFPDTQYF. CDR3 in DNA: TGTGCCAGCCGCCCGGGGCTAGCGTTTCCAGATACGCAGTATTTT.